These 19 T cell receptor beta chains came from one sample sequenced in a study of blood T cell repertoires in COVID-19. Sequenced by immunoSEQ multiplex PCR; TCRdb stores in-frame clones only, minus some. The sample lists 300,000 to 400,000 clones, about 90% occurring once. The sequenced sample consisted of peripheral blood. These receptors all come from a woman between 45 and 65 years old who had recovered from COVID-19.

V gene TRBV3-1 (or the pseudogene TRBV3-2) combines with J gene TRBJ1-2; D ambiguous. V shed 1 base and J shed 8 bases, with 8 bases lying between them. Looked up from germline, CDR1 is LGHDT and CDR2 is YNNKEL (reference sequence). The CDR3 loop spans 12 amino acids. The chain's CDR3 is CASSQGSRGYTF. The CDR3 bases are TGTGCCAGCAGCCAAGGCTCGCGGGGCTACACCTTC.

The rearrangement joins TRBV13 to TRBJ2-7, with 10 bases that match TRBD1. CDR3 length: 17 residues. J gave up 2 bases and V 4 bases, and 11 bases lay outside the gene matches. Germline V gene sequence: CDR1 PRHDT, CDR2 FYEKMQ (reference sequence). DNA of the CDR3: TGTGCCAGCAGCTCCTGGACAGGGGGAAATACCGCCTACGAGCAGTACTTC. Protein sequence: CASSSWTGGNTAYEQYF. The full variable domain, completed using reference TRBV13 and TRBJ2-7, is AAGVIQSPRHLIKEKRETATLKCYPIPRHDTVYWYQQGPGQDPQFLISFYEKMQSDKGSIPDRFSAQQFSDYHSELNMSSLELGDSALYFCASSSWTGGNTAYEQYFGPGTRLTVT.

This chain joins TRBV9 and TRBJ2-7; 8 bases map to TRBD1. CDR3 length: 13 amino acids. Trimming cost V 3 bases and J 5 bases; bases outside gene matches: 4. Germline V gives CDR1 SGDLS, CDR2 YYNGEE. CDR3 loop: CASSGQGHDEQYF. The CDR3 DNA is TGTGCCAGCAGCGGACAGGGGCACGACGAGCAGTACTTC.

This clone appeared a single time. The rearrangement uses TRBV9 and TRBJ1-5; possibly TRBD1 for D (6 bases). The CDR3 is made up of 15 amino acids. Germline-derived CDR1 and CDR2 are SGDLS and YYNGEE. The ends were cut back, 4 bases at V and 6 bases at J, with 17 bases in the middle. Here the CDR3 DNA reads TGTGCCAGCAGCCCCGGAGGGGGGGCCCGTCAGCCCCAGCATTTT. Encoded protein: CASSPGGGARQPQHF.

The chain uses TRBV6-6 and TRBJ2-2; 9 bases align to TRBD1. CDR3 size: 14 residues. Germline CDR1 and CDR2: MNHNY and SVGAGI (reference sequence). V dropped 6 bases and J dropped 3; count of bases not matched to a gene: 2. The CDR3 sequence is CASRRTGDTGELFF. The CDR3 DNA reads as TGTGCCAGCAGGCGGACAGGGGACACCGGGGAGCTGTTTTTT.

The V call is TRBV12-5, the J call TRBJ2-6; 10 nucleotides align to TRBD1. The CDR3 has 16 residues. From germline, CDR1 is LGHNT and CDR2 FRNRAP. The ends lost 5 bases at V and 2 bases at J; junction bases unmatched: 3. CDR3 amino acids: CASGPGQGTGANVLTF. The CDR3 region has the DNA TGTGCTAGTGGTCCGGGACAGGGGACTGGGGCCAACGTCCTGACTTTC.

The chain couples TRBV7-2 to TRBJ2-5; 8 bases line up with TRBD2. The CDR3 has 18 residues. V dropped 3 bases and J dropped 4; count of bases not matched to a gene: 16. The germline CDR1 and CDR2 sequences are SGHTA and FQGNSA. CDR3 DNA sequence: TGTGCCAGCAGCTTCCCAATGGGGGGGGCGGGAGGCCGAGAGACCCAGTACTTC. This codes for CASSFPMGGAGGRETQYF. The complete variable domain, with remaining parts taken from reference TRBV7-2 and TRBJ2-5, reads GAGVSQSPSNKVTEKGKDVELRCDPISGHTALYWYRQSLGQGLEFLIYFQGNSAPDKSGLPSDRFSAERTGGSVSTLTIQRTQQEDSAVYLCASSFPMGGAGGRETQYFGPGTRLLVL.

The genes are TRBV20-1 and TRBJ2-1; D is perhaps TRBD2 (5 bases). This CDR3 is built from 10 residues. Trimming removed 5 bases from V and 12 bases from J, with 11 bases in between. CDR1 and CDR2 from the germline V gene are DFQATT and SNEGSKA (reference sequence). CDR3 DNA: TGCAGTGCTGGGGTGGAGGTGCAGTTCTTC. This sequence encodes CSAGVEVQFF.

The CDR3 nucleotides are TGTGCCAGCAGCTTAGCAGCGGGACATGGTGATACGCAGTATTTT. Translation: CASSLAAGHGDTQYF. The V gene is TRBV7-2, the J gene TRBJ2-3, with D maybe TRBD2 (7 bases). The CDR3 is 15 amino acids. Germline V gives CDR1 SGHTA, CDR2 FQGNSA. V gave up 0 bases and J gave up 6 bases, with 13 bases separating them.

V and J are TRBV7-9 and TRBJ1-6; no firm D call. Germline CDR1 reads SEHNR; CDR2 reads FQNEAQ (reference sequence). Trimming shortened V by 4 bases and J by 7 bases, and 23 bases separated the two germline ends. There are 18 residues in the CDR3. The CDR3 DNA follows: TGTGCCAGCAGCTCCCTATCGATGGGCAAAGCTATCAATTCACCCCTCCACTTT. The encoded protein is CASSSLSMGKAINSPLHF.

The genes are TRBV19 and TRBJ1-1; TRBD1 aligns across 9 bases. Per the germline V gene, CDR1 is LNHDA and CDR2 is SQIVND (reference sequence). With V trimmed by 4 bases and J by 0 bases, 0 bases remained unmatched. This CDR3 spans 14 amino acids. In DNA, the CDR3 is TGTGCCAGTAGTAGGACAGGGGTGAACACTGAAGCTTTCTTT. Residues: CASSRTGVNTEAFF.

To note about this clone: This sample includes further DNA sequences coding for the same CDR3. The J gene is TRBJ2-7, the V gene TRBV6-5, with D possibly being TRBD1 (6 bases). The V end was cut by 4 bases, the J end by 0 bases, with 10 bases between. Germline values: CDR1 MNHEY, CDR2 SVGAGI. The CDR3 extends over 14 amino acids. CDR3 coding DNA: TGTGCCAGCAGTTTACAGGGAGACTCCTACGAGCAGTACTTC. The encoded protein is CASSLQGDSYEQYF.

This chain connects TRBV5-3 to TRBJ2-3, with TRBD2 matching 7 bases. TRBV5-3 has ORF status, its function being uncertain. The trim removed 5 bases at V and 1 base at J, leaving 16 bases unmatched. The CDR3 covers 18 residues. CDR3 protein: CARRDPGRASDCTDTQYF. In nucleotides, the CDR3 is TGTGCCAGAAGAGACCCTGGGAGGGCTAGCGATTGCACAGATACGCAGTATTTT.

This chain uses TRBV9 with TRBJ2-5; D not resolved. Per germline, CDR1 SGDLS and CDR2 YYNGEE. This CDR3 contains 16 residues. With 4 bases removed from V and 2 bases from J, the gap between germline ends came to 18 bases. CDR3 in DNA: TGTGCCAGCAGCCCCGAGTGGTCTAGTCCGCAAGAGACCCAGTACTTC. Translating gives CASSPEWSSPQETQYF.

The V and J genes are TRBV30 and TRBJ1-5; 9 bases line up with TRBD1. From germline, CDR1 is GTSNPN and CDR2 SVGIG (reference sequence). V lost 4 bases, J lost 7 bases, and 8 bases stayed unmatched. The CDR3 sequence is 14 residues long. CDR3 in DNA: TGTGCCTGGACCATGGACAGGGGCGTGCAGCCCCAGCATTTT. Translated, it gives CAWTMDRGVQPQHF.

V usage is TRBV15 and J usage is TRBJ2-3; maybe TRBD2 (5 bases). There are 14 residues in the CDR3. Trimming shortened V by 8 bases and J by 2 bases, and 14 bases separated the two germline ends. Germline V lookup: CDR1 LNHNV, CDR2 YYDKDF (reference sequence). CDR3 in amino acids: CATGSSGPTDTQYF. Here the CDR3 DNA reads TGTGCCACCGGCTCGAGCGGACCCACAGATACGCAGTATTTT.

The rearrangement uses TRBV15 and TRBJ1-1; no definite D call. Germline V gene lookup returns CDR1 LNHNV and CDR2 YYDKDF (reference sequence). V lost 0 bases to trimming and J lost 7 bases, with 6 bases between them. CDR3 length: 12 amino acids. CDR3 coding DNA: TGTGCCACCAGCAGAGATGTCAGTGAAGCTTTCTTT. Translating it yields CATSRDVSEAFF.

This chain's CDR3 is CASSLDLSGANVLTF. In DNA, the CDR3 is TGCGCCAGCAGCTTGGATCTTTCCGGGGCCAACGTCCTGACTTTC. The chain joins TRBV5-1 to TRBJ2-6; D gene ambiguous. V lost 0 bases, J lost 4 bases, and 8 bases lay in between. The germline CDR1 and CDR2 sequences are SGHRS and YFSETQ. CDR3 size: 15 residues.

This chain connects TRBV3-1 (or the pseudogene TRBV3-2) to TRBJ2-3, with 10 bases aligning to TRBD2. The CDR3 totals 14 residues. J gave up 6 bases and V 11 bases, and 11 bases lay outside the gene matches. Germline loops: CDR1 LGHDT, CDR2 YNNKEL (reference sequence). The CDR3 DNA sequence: TGTGCCTCTCCTGAGCGGGGGGGCGGGGATACGCAGTATTTT. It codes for CASPERGGGDTQYF.